The next 21 T cell receptor beta chains were all read from a single sample in a study of T cells in Graves' hyperthyroidism and ophthalmopathy. RNA transcripts yielded amplified TCR beta CDR3 regions. HTBI primers were employed in a first-round RT-PCR of the TCR CDR3. Each CDR3 protein is one row after TCRdb ran MiXCR on the multiplex PCR reads. The repertoire holds some 530,000 distinct CDR3 sequences, 20% to 25% seen once, with around 50% in the top ten. Sequenced: blood. The origin of the receptors is an older woman with Graves' ophthalmopathy.

This clonotype was seen ten or more times. V and J are TRBV6-1 and TRBJ1-1; 9 positions agree with TRBD1. In germline, CDR1 is MNHNS, CDR2 SASEGT. The CDR3 is made up of 15 amino acids. V was clipped by 5 bases and J by 3 bases; unmatched bases: 7. The CDR3 DNA follows: TGTGCCAGCAGTCGGCCGGGACAGGGAGACACTGAAGCTTTCTTT. Its translation is CASSRPGQGDTEAFF.

This clonotype was observed many times. The chain uses TRBV12-5 and TRBJ1-2; unclear D gene. Trimming took off 6 bases at V and 2 bases at J, with 1 base between the two ends. The CDR3 totals 10 residues. In germline, CDR1 is LGHNT, CDR2 FRNRAP. The CDR3, as DNA: TGTGCTAGTGGCAACTATGGCTACACCTTC. Translating gives CASGNYGYTF. Drawing the rest from reference TRBV12-5 and TRBJ1-2, the complete variable domain is DARVTQTPRHKVTEMGQEVTMRCQPILGHNTVFWYRQTMMQGLELLAYFRNRAPLDDSGMPKDRFSAEMPDATLATLKIQPSEPRDSAVYFCASGNYGYTFGSGTRLTVV.

V usage is TRBV5-1 and J usage is TRBJ2-3; tentatively, D is TRBD2 (5 bases). The CDR3 has 16 amino acids. Germline V lookup: CDR1 SGHRS, CDR2 YFSETQ. V lost 3 bases to trimming and J lost 2 bases, with 16 bases between them. The CDR3 sequence: CASSSSSGSLTDTQYF. CDR3 nucleotide sequence: TGCGCCAGCAGCTCCTCCAGCGGATCCCTCACAGATACGCAGTATTTT.

This clonotype was counted a few times. The rearrangement links TRBV6-2 or TRBV6-3 to TRBJ2-7, with D perhaps TRBD2 (7 bases). The CDR3 is 14 residues long. Looked up from germline, CDR1 is MNHEY and CDR2 is SVGEGT. V lost 6 bases and J 0 bases, leaving 12 bases between the germline ends. The CDR3 DNA reads TGTGCCAGCAGACGGGAGGACAGCTCCTACGAGCAGTACTTC. Amino acids: CASRREDSSYEQYF.

V and J are TRBV6-5 and TRBJ1-1; no reliable D call. This CDR3 spans 13 amino acids. Germline loops: CDR1 MNHEY, CDR2 SVGAGI. V shed 0 bases and J shed 7 bases, with 9 bases lying between them. CDR3 residues: CASSYSTTLEAFF. In DNA, the CDR3 is TGTGCCAGCAGTTACTCAACCACCCTTGAAGCTTTCTTT.

The chain links TRBV20-1 to TRBJ2-3, with TRBD1 matching 7 bases. Per the germline V gene, CDR1 is DFQATT and CDR2 is SNEGSKA (reference sequence). This CDR3 is built from 15 residues. J was trimmed by 2 bases and V by 5 bases; bases with no gene match: 10. This chain's CDR3 is CSAPDRSKTTDTQYF. The CDR3 nucleotides read TGCAGTGCTCCGGACAGGAGCAAGACCACAGATACGCAGTATTTT.

This clonotype was observed at least ten times. This rearrangement joins TRBV10-3 to TRBJ2-5; 9 bases line up with TRBD2. Germline CDR1 ENHRY, CDR2 SYGVKD. The CDR3 is made up of 15 amino acids. V lost 4 bases and J lost 5; bases outside the gene matches: 8. The CDR3 DNA reads TGTGCCATCAGTGCCGCTAGCGGGGCCAGGGAGACCCAGTACTTC. Its translation: CAISAASGARETQYF.

The chain employs TRBV11-1 and TRBJ2-5; the D call may be TRBD1 or TRBD2 (7 bases each). Germline V CDR1 and CDR2: SGHAT, FQDESV (reference sequence). This CDR3 contains 16 residues. V was cut by 5 bases and J by 5 bases, with 21 bases left in between. The CDR3 DNA follows: TGTGCCAGCAGCCCCAACCCCGGCCAGGGGGGGGAGACCCAGTACTTC. Translation gives CASSPNPGQGGETQYF.

This chain links TRBV9 with TRBJ1-1, with no clear D. The germline gives CDR1 SGDLS, CDR2 YYNGEE. This CDR3 spans 14 amino acids. V gave up 0 bases and J gave up 0 bases, with 6 bases separating them. DNA of the CDR3: TGTGCCAGCAGCGTAGACAGTATGAACACTGAAGCTTTCTTT. Translated, it gives CASSVDSMNTEAFF.

The chain couples TRBV5-1 to TRBJ2-3; 9 positions match TRBD2. The germline CDR1 and CDR2 sequences are SGHRS and YFSETQ. The CDR3 has 16 residues. Losses at the gene ends were 1 base for V and 2 bases for J; bases not matched to a gene: 5. CDR3 coding DNA: TGCGCCAGCAGCTTGAGGGGACTAGCCTCCACAGATACGCAGTATTTT. Translated, it gives CASSLRGLASTDTQYF.

Only a few counts were recorded for this clonotype. The V call is TRBV3-1, the J call TRBJ2-1, with no clear D. The CDR3 runs 15 residues. Germline values: CDR1 LGHDT, CDR2 YNNKEL (reference sequence). V was shortened by 0 bases and J by 6 bases, with 12 bases between the two germline ends. The CDR3 nucleotides read TGTGCCAGCAGCCAAGAGGACCATAGCTTCAATGAGCAGTTCTTC. Protein product: CASSQEDHSFNEQFF.

The J gene is TRBJ1-2, the V gene TRBV5-4; D may be TRBD1 (5 bases). The CDR3 runs 14 residues. V was pared by 3 bases and J by 3 bases, with 12 bases between. From germline, CDR1 is SGHNT and CDR2 YYREEE (reference sequence). The CDR3 loop reads CASSSDSPHYGYTF. In nucleotides, the CDR3 is TGTGCCAGCAGCTCCGACAGCCCACACTATGGCTACACCTTC.

The chain has TRBV5-4 and TRBJ2-1, with 7 positions matching TRBD2. This CDR3 is built from 15 residues. Per germline, CDR1 SGHNT and CDR2 YYREEE (reference sequence). V lost 1 base and J lost 7; bases outside the gene matches: 8. The CDR3 DNA sequence: TGTGCCAGCAGCTTGAGGGCCTGGACTAGTAATGAGCAGTTCTTC. This sequence encodes CASSLRAWTSNEQFF. Complete variable domain (other parts from reference TRBV5-4 and TRBJ2-1): ETGVTQSPTHLIKTRGQQVTLRCSSQSGHNTVSWYQQALGQGPQFIFQYYREEENGRGNFPPRFSGLQFPNYSSELNVNALELDDSALYLCASSLRAWTSNEQFFGPGTRLTVL.

The V gene is TRBV20-1, the J gene TRBJ1-1; D ambiguous. CDR3 length: 16 residues. V was shortened by 3 bases and J by 0 bases, with 17 bases between the two germline ends. CDR1 and CDR2 (germline): DFQATT, SNEGSKA (reference sequence). CDR3: CSASIIGSRMNTEAFF. The DNA of the CDR3 is TGCAGTGCTAGTATTATCGGGTCGCGAATGAACACTGAAGCTTTCTTT.

This clonotype was detected only a few times. The V and J genes are TRBV5-1 and TRBJ2-7, with 13 bases identical to TRBD2. The CDR3 has 15 residues. With V trimmed by 4 bases and J by 5 bases, 6 bases remained unmatched. CDR1 SGHRS and CDR2 YFSETQ come from the germline V gene. In DNA form, the CDR3 reads TGCGCCAGCAGCATACGGACTAGCGGGAGTAACGAGCAGTACTTC. This codes for CASSIRTSGSNEQYF.

This clonotype was counted at least ten times. The genes are TRBV20-1 and TRBJ1-1, with D unclear. Germline V gene data show CDR1 as DFQATT and CDR2 as SNEGSKA (reference sequence). The CDR3 runs to 15 residues. Trimming took off 1 base at V and 4 bases at J, with 16 bases between the two ends. The CDR3 loop reads CSARGNPSQPTEAFF. In DNA form, the CDR3 reads TGCAGTGCTAGAGGGAACCCGTCCCAGCCCACTGAAGCTTTCTTT.

The rearrangement joins TRBV9 to TRBJ2-5, with 8 bases that match TRBD2. Germline CDR1 reads SGDLS; CDR2 reads YYNGEE. This CDR3 is 16 amino acids long. The ends lost 4 bases at V and 0 bases at J; junction bases unmatched: 8. Written as DNA, the CDR3 is TGTGCCAGCAGCCCACGGGGGGGGACGCACCAAGAGACCCAGTACTTC. It translates to CASSPRGGTHQETQYF.

The chain carries TRBV10-3 and TRBJ2-7; D might be TRBD1 or TRBD2, each matching 5 bases. Germline assignment: CDR1 ENHRY and CDR2 SYGVKD. Trimming removed 6 bases from V and 2 bases from J, with 17 bases in between. This CDR3 is built from 15 residues. The CDR3 DNA follows: TGTGCCATCAGCTATCCCGGGACGGACACCTACGAGCAGTACTTC. This codes for CAISYPGTDTYEQYF.

This clonotype was counted only a few times. The chain is built from TRBV6-2 or TRBV6-3 and TRBJ2-7; D not certain. This CDR3 region has 13 residues. CDR1 and CDR2 (germline): MNHEY, SVGEGT. Trimming pared 8 bases from V and 2 bases from J, leaving 13 bases between. DNA of the CDR3: TGTGCCAGCCGGAATGGGCCGGCCTACGAGCAGTACTTC. It yields the protein CASRNGPAYEQYF.

Of note for this clonotype: With a much larger clone just one base away, this may be a read error. This rearrangement joins TRBV6-5 to TRBJ2-5, with D uncertain. This CDR3 has 13 amino acids. The germline V gene encodes CDR1 MNHEY and CDR2 SVGAGI. The CDR3 reads CAGSYSPQETQYF. CDR3 in DNA: TGTGCCGGCAGTTACTCCCCCCAAGAGACCCAGTACTTC.

The chain uses TRBV27 and TRBJ1-1; TRBD1 matches 7 bases. This CDR3 spans 17 amino acids. J was trimmed by 2 bases and V by 6 bases; bases with no gene match: 15. The germline CDR1 and CDR2 sequences are MNHEY and SMNVEV (reference sequence). The CDR3 region is CASRRHLWTGYNTEAFF. The CDR3 nucleotides read TGTGCCAGCAGACGACACCTGTGGACAGGCTACAACACTGAAGCTTTCTTT.